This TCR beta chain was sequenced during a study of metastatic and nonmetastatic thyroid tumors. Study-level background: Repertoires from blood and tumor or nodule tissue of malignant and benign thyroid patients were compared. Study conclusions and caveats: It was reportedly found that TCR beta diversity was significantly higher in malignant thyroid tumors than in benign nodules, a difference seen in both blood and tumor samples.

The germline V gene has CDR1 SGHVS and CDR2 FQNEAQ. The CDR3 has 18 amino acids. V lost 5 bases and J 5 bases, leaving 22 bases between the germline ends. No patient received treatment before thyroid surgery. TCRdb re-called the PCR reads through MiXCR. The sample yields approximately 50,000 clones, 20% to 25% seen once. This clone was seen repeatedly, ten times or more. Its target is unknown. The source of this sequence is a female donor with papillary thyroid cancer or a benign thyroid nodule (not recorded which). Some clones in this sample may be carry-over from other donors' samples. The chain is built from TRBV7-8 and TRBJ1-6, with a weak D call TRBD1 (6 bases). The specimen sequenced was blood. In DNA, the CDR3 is TGTGCCAGCAGCACAACCCTCAACTACAGGGTGAATAATTCACCCCTCCACTTT. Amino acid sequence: CASSTTLNYRVNNSPLHF.